This T cell receptor beta chain was sequenced during a study of blood T cell repertoires in COVID-19. Overall study: Acute and convalescent COVID-19 specimens originated in the United States, Italy and Spain. Nucleic acid was either cDNA or gDNA, and it came from T cells, B-cell-depleted T cells, or PBMCs.

Per the original data handling: Quantification of nucleated cells was approximated via reference gene primer amplification. The method was immunoSEQ multiplex PCR; TCRdb's version includes in-frame clones alone and lacks a portion of them. V and J calls and clone size are copied from that table; D and trimming were computed from the DNA. The data contain 150,000 to 200,000 clones, around 85% of them seen just once; the ten biggest clones take up more than 8%. This CDR3 contains 13 residues. V lost 0 bases and J lost 6; bases outside the gene matches: 1. Germline CDR1 is MNHNY and CDR2 is SVGAGI (reference sequence). This clone showed up just once.

This sequence joins TRBV6-6 and TRBJ1-2; 7 bases line up with TRBD1. Source material: peripheral blood. This TCR was recovered from a woman aged 80 or over with acute or convalescent COVID-19. Here the CDR3 reads CASSYSGGDGYTF. The CDR3 DNA follows: TGTGCCAGCAGTTACTCAGGGGGCGATGGCTACACCTTC.